The following is a T cell receptor beta chain sequence with its context. This sample is part of a study of CD8+ T cells in alopecia areata. Extraction of RNA preceded its reverse transcription into cDNA, which served as the sequencing template. Produced via immunoSEQ multiplex PCR; TCRdb's table is partial and in-frame only. The sample has 150,000 or so clones, around 86% seen once. Treatment defined: oral pan-JAK inhibitor, 5-10 mg twice daily. Obtained from alopecia areata patients were lesional scalp punch biopsies along with peripheral blood. Sorting from PBMCs produced CD4+ and CD8+ T cells. CDR1 and CDR2 (germline): SGHTA, FQGNSA. This CDR3 is 13 amino acids long. With 3 bases removed from V and 1 base from J, the gap between germline ends came to 7 bases.

Sequenced material: CD8+ T cells sorted from blood, taken at week 4, from a patient treated with tofacitinib. The rearrangement uses TRBV7-2 and TRBJ2-7; D may be TRBD1 or TRBD2 (5 bases each). The clonotype comes from a human donor with alopecia areata. The CDR3 reads CASSLGDSYEQYF. The CDR3 DNA reads TGTGCCAGCAGCTTGGGGGATTCCTACGAGCAGTACTTC.